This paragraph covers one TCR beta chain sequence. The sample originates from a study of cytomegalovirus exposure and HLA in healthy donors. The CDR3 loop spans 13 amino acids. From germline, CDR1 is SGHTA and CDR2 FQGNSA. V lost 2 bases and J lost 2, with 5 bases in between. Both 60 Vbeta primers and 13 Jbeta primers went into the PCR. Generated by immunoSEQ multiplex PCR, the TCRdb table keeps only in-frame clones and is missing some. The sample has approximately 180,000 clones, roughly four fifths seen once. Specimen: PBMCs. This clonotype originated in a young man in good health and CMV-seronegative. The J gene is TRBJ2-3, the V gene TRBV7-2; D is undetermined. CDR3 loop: CASSLPPTDTQYF. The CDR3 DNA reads TGTGCCAGCAGCTTACCTCCCACAGATACGCAGTATTTT.